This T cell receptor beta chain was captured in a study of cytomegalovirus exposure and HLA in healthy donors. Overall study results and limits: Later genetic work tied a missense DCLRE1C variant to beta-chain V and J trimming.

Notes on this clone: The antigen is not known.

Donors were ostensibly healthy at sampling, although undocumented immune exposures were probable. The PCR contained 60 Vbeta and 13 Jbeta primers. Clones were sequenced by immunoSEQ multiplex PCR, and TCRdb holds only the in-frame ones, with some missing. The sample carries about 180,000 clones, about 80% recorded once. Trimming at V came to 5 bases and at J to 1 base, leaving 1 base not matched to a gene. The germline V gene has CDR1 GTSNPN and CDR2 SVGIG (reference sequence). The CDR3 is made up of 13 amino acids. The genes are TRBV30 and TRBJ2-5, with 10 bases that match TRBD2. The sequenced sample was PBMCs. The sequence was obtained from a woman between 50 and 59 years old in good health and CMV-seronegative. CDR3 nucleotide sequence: TGTGCCTGGGGACTAGCGGCCCAAGAGACCCAGTACTTC. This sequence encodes CAWGLAAQETQYF.